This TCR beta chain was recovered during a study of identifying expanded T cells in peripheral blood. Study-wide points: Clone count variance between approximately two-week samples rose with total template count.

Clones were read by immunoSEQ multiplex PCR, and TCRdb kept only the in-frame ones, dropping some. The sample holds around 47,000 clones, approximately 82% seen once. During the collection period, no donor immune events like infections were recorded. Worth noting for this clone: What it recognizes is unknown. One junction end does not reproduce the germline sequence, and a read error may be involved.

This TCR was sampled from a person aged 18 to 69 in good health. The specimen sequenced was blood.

CDR3 bases: TGTGCCAGCAGTGAAGCGCTTGGACAGGGGGGTTTGGACTTC. Its protein is CASSEALGQGGLDF. The V and J genes are TRBV2 and TRBJ2-4, with 10 bases aligning to TRBD1. CDR1 is SNHLY, CDR2 FYNNEI, per germline. The CDR3 consists of 14 residues.